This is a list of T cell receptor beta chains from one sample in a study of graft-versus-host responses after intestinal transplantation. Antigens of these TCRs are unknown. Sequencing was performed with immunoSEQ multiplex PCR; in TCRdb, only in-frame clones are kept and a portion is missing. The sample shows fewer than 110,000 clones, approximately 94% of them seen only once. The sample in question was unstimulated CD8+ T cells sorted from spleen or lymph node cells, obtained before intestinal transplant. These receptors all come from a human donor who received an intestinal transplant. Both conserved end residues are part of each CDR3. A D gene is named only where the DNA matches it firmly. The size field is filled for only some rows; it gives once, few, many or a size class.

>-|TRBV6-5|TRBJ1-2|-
TGTGCCAGCAGTGCAGGGGAGGGCTACACCTTC
CASSAGEGYTF
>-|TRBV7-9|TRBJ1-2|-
TGTGCCAGCAGCCACCCCCTGGGAGGCTACACCTTC
CASSHPLGGYTF
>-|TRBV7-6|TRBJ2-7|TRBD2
TGTGCCAGCAGCTTACAGCGGGGGGCGGGATCCTCCGAGCAGTACTTC
CASSLQRGAGSSEQYF
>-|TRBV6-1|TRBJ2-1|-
TGTGCCAGCAGTTTGGGGACATTCTACAATGAGCAGTTCTTC
CASSLGTFYNEQFF
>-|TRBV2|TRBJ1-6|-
TGTGCCAGCAGTGAAGGGCTTTTAGATTCACCCCTCCACTTT
CASSEGLLDSPLHF
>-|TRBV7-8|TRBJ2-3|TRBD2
TGTGCCAGCAGCCCCGGGGGGGCGAGCACAGATACGCAGTATTTT
CASSPGGASTDTQYF
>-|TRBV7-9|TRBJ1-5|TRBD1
TGTGCCAGCAGCTTAGGGACAGGGGGGGACCAGCCCCAGCATTTT
CASSLGTGGDQPQHF
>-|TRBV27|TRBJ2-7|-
TGTGCCAGCGGACTTCGGGCAAACTACGAGCAGTACTTC
CASGLRANYEQYF
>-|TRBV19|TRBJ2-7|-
TGTGCCAGTAGCCTAGACGCGGTCTACGAGCAGTACTTC
CASSLDAVYEQYF
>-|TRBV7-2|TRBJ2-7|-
TGTGCCAGCAGCTTAGGGGAGGGGGCGGTCTACGAGCAGTACTTC
CASSLGEGAVYEQYF
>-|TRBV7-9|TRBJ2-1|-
TGTGCCAGCAGCCAGGGATCGGTTTTGCTCTTC
CASSQGSVLLF
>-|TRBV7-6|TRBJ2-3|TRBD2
TGTGCCAGCAGCTTAAGCGGGGGCCTAATAGATACGCAGTATTTT
CASSLSGGLIDTQYF
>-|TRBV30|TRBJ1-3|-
TGTGCCTGGAGTGCCAACACCATATATTTT
CAWSANTIYF
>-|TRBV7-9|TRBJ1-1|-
TGTGCCAGCAGCCATTCAGCCGACAGATTGAACACTGAAGCTTTCTTT
CASSHSADRLNTEAFF
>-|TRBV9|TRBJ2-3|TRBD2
TGTGCCAGCAGCTCAGGGAGGGGTGGGCTTGAAAACACAGATACGCAGTATTTT
CASSSGRGGLENTDTQYF
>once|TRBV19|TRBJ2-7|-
TGTGCCAGTAGCCCGGACAAATATATTTACGAGCAGTACTTC
CASSPDKYIYEQYF
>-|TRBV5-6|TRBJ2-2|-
TGTGCCAGCAGCCTGACGAACACCGGGGAGCTGTTTTTT
CASSLTNTGELFF
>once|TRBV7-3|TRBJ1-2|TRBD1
TGTGCCAGCAGCGACAGGGGAGCTAACTATGGCTACACCTTC
CASSDRGANYGYTF
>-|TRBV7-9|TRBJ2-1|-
TGTGCCAGCAGCCACCCAAGAGGGAATGAGCAGTTCTTC
CASSHPRGNEQFF
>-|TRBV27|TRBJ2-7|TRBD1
TGTGCCAGCAGTCCTGGGACAGGGGGTTTAGACGAGCAGTACTTC
CASSPGTGGLDEQYF
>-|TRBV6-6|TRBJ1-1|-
TGTGCCAGCAGATTCGAGGGGGGCACTGAAGCTTTCTTT
CASRFEGGTEAFF
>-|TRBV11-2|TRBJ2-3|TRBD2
TGTGCCAGCAGCACTAGCGTAGATACGCAGTATTTT
CASSTSVDTQYF
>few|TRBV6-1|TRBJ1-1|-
TGTGCCAGCACCAAGGGCACTGAAGCTTTCTTT
CASTKGTEAFF
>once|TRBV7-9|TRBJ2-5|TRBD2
TGTGCCAGCAGCATTATAGCGGGACTGGGGGAGACCCAGTACTTC
CASSIIAGLGETQYF
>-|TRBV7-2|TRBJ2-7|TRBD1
TGTGCCAGCAGCCCCACAGGGGGCACCGCCTACGAGCAGTACTTC
CASSPTGGTAYEQYF
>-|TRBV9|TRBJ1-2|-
TGTGCCAGCAGCGTAGACGATTTTAACTATGGCTACACCTTC
CASSVDDFNYGYTF
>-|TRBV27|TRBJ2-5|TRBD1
TGTGCCAGCAGTTTATATCAGGGGGCGTGGGAGACCCAGTACTTC
CASSLYQGAWETQYF
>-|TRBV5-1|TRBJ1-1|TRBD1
TGCGCCAGCAGCTTGGGGACAGGGAACACTGAAGCTTTCTTT
CASSLGTGNTEAFF
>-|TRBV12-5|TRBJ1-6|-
TGTGCTAGTGGTACCAGCGACGCAAGCTCCTATAATTCACCCCTCCACTTT
CASGTSDASSYNSPLHF